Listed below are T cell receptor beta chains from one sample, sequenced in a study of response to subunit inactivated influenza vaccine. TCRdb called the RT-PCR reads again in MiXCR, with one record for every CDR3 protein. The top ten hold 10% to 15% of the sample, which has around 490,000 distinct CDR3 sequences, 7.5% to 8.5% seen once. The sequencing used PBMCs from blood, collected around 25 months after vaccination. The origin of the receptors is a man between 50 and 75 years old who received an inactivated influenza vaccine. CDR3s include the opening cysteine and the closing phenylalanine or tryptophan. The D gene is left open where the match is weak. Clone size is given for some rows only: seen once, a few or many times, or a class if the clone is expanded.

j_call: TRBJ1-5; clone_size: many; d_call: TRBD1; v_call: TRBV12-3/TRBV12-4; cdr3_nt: TGTGCCAGCAGTTTAGCGCGGACAGGGGGCAACCAGCCCCAGCATTTT; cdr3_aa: CASSLARTGGNQPQHF
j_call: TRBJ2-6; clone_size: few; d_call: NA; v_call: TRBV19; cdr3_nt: TGTGCCAGTAGTATATGGGGGTCTGGGGCCAACGTCCTGACTTTC; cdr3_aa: CASSIWGSGANVLTF
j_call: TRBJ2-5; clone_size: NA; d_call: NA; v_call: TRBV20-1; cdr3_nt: TGCAGTGCTGGGGCTACACAAGAGACCCAGTACTTC; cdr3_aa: CSAGATQETQYF
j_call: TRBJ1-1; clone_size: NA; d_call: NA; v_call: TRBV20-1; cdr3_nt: TGCAGTGCTAGAGAGGGTGCCACTGAAGCTTTCTTT; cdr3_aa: CSAREGATEAFF
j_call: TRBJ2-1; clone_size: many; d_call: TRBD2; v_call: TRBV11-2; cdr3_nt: TGTGCCAGCAGCTTAGGGCTAGCGGGGGAGCAGTTCTTC; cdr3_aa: CASSLGLAGEQFF
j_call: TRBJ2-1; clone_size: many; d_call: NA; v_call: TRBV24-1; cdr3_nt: TGTGCCACCAGTGAGCAGGGATTCTCCTACAATGAGCAGTTCTTC; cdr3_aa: CATSEQGFSYNEQFF
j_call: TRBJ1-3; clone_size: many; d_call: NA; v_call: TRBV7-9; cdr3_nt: TGTGCCAGCAGTCGAAGCTCTGGAAACACCATATATTTT; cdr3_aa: CASSRSSGNTIYF
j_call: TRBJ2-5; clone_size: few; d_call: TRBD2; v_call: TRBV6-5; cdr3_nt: TGTGCCAGCAGTTACTCGCTAACTAGCGGACAAGAGACCCAGTACTTC; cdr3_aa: CASSYSLTSGQETQYF
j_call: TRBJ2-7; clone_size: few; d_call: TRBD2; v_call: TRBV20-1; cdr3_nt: TGCAGTGCCCCCACCTTACTAGCGGGGAACTACGAGCAGTACTTC; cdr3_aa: CSAPTLLAGNYEQYF
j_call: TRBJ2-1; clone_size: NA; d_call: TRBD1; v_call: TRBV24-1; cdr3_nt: TGTGCCACCAGTGCGGGGGACAGGGGGCGGGTAGATGAGCAGTTCTTC; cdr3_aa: CATSAGDRGRVDEQFF
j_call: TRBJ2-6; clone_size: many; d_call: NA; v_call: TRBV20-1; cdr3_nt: TGCAGTGCTAGACGAGGGGGCTCTGGGGCCAACGTCCTGACTTTC; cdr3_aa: CSARRGGSGANVLTF
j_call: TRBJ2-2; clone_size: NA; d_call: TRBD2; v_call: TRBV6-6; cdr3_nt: TGTGCCAGCAGTTACGCGGGGGGAGTCAGTTCCCGTATTGGGGAGCTGTTTTTT; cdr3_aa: CASSYAGGVSSRIGELFF
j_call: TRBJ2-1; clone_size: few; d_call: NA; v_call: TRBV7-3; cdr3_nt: TGTGCCAGCAGCCACCGGGGCCAAGACGGTGAGCAGTTCTTC; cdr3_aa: CASSHRGQDGEQFF
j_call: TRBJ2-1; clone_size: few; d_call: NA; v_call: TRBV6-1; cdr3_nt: TGTGCCAGCAGCCCACATCTAGGAGAATCCGGTGAGCAGTTCTTC; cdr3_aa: CASSPHLGESGEQFF
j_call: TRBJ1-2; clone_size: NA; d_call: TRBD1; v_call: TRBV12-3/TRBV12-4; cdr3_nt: TGTGCCAGCAGCATGACAGGGGATGGCTACACCTTC; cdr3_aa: CASSMTGDGYTF
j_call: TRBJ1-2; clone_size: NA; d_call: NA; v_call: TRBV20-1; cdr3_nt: TGCAGTGCTATTTACAGGGCTTATGGCTACACCTTC; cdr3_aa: CSAIYRAYGYTF
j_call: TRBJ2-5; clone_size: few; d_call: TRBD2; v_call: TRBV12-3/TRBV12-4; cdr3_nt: TGTGCCAGCACCAGGACTAGCGGGGGGATGGAGACCCAGTACTTC; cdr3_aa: CASTRTSGGMETQYF
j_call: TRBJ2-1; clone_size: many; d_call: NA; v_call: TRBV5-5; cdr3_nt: TGTGCCAGCAGCCAGCTCAACCACCCCTACAATGAGCAGTTCTTC; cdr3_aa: CASSQLNHPYNEQFF
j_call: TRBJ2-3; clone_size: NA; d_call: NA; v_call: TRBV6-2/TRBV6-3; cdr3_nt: TGTGCCAGCAGTTTTCGGGCCCATTTGGATACGCAGTATTTT; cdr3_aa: CASSFRAHLDTQYF
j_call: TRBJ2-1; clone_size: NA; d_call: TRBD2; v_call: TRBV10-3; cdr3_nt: TGTGCCATCAGGGGGACTAGCGGGAGCTCCTACAATGAGCAGTTCTTC; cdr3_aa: CAIRGTSGSSYNEQFF
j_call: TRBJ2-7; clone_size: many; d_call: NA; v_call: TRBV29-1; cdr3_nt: TGCAGCGTTCTAACTTGGAGCTCCTACGAGCAGTACTTC; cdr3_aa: CSVLTWSSYEQYF
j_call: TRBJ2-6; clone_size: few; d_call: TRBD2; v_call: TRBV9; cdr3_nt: TGTGCCAGCAGCCCTTGGGGACTAGCGGGAGTGGGTGGGGCCAACGTCCTGACTTTC; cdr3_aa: CASSPWGLAGVGGANVLTF
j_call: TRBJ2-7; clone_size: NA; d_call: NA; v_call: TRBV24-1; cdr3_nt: TGTGCCACCAGTGACCCCCGGGTTGGACACGAGCAGTACTTC; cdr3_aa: CATSDPRVGHEQYF
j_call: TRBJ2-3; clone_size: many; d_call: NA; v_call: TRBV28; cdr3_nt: TGTGCCAGCAGTTTAGGGGGGTCAAGAGATACGCAGTATTTT; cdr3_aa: CASSLGGSRDTQYF
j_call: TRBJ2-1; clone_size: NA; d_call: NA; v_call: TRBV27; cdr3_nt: TGTGCCAGCAGTTTAGTGGGAACTGGGAATGAGCAGTTCTTC; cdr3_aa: CASSLVGTGNEQFF
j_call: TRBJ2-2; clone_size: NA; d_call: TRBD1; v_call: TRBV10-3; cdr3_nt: TGTGCCACCCTGGACAGGGGGAACACCGGGGAGCTGTTTTTT; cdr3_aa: CATLDRGNTGELFF
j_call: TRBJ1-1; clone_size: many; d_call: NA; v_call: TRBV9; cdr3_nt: TGTGCCAGCAGCATGGCCCTGGGGGAAGCTTTCTTT; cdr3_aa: CASSMALGEAFF
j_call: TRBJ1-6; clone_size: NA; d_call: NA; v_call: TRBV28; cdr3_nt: TGTGCCAGCATTCGACCGGGACAATTTTCACCCCTCCACTTT; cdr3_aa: CASIRPGQFSPLHF
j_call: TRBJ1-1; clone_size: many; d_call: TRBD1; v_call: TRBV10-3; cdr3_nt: TGTGCCATCAGTGATAATAGAGGGGGCTCGAACACTGAAGCTTTCTTT; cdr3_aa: CAISDNRGGSNTEAFF
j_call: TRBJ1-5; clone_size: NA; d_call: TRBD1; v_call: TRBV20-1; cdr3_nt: TGCAGTGCTAGAGATTTTGGGAAGGGGGCGAATAATCAGCCCCAGCATTTT; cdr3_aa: CSARDFGKGANNQPQHF
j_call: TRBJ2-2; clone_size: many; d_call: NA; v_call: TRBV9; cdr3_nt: TGTGCCAGCAGCGTAGGGGGGTATAACACCGGGGAGCTGTTTTTT; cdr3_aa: CASSVGGYNTGELFF
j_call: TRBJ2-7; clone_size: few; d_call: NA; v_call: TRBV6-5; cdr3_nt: TGTGCCAGCAGCCGCGACAGATACGAGCAGTACTTC; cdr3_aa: CASSRDRYEQYF
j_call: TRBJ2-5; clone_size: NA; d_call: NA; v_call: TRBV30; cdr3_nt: TGTGCCTGGAGTGTACGGTCAGGGACCCAAGAGACCCAGTACTTC; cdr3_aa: CAWSVRSGTQETQYF
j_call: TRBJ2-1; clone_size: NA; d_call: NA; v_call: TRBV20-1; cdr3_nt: TGCAGTGCTAGCGGGGGTGGGGGTAACGATGAGCAGTTCTTC; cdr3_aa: CSASGGGGNDEQFF
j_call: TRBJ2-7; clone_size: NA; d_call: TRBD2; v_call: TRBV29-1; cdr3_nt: TGCAGCGTCCCCGGACTAGACTTAAAGGGCGAGCAGTACTTC; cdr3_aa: CSVPGLDLKGEQYF
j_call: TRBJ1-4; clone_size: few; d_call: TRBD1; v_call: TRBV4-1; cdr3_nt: TGCGCCAGCAGCCGGGCTCCGGGACAGGTCGAAGAAAAACTGTTTTTT; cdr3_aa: CASSRAPGQVEEKLFF
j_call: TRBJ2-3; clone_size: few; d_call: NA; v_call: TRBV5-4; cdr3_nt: TGTGCCAGCAGCTTAGGACGTACAGGAGATACGCAGTATTTT; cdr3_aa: CASSLGRTGDTQYF
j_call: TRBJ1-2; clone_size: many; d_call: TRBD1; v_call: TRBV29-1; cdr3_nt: TGCAGCGTTGAAGACCGAGGGGGCGGATGGGGCTACACCTTC; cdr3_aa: CSVEDRGGGWGYTF
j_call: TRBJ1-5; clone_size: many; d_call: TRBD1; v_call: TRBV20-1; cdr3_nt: TGCAGTGCTAGTTCGGGACAGAACAATCAGCCCCAGCATTTT; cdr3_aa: CSASSGQNNQPQHF
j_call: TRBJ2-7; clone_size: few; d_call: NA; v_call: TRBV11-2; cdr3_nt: TGTGCCAGCAGCTTATCATTCGGCGGGTCGGGGGATCTCTACGAGCAGTACTTC; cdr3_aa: CASSLSFGGSGDLYEQYF
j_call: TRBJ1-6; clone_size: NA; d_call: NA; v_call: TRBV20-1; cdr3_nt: TGCAGTGCTAGGGGGGGCCGTTATAATTCACCCCTCCACTTT; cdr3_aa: CSARGGRYNSPLHF